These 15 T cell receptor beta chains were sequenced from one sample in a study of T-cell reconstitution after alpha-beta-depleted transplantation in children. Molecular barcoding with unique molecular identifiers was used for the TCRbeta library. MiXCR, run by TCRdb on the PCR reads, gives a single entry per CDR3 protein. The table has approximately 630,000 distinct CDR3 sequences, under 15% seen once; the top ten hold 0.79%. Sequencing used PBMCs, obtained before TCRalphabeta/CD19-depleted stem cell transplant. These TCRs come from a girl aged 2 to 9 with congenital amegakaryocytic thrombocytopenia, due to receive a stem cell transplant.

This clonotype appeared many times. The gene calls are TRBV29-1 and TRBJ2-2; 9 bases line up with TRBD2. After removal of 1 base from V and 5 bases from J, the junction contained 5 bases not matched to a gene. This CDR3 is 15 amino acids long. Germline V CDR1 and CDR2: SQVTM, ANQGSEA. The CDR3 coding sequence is TGCAGCGTTGAAGGCCTGCTAGCGGGGACCGGGGAGCTGTTTTTT. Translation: CSVEGLLAGTGELFF.

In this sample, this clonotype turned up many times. CDR3 loop: CASSEAYGGHATNEKLFF. CDR3 DNA sequence: TGTGCCAGCAGTGAAGCGTATGGGGGACATGCAACTAATGAAAAACTGTTTTTT. This chain joins TRBV2 and TRBJ1-4; D is perhaps TRBD1 (6 bases). CDR1 is SNHLY, CDR2 FYNNEI, per germline. Trimming took 0 bases from V and 0 from J, leaving 14 bases between them. This CDR3 comprises 18 residues.

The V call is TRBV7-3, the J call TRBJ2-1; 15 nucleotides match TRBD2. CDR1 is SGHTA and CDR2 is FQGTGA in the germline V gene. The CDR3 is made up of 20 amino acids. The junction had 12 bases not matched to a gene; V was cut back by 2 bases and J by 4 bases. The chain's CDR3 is CASSLLGRTSGRVTYNEQFF. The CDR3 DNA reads TGTGCCAGCAGCTTATTGGGGAGGACTAGCGGGAGGGTTACATACAATGAGCAGTTCTTC.

The CDR3 DNA follows: TGTGCCACCAGCAGAGATCTTGGGGCCAGTGAGACCCAGTACTTC. It is translated as CATSRDLGASETQYF. V usage is TRBV15 and J usage is TRBJ2-5; tentative D call: TRBD1 (5 bases). Trimming cost V 0 bases and J 5 bases, with 13 bases left between them. The length of the CDR3 is 15 residues. CDR1 LNHNV and CDR2 YYDKDF come from the germline V gene (reference sequence).

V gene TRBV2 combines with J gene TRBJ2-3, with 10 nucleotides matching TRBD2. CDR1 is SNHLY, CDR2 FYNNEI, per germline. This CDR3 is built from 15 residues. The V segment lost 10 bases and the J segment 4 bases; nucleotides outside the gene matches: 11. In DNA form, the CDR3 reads TGTGCCACCTATAGCTCTAGCGGGAGCTCAGATACGCAGTATTTT. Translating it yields CATYSSSGSSDTQYF.

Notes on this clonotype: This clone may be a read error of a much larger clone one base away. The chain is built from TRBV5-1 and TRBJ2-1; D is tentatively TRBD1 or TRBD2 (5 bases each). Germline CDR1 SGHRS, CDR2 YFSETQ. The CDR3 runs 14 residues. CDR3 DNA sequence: TGCGTCAGCAGCTCGACCGGGACGCTCAATGAGCAGTTCTTC. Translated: CVSSSTGTLNEQFF.

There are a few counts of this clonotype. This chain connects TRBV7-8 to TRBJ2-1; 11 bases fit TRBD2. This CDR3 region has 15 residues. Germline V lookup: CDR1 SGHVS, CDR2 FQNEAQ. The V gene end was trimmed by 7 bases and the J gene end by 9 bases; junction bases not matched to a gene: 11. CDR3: CASTGLAGDVSEQFF. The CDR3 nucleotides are TGTGCCAGCACAGGACTAGCGGGTGATGTGTCTGAGCAGTTCTTC.

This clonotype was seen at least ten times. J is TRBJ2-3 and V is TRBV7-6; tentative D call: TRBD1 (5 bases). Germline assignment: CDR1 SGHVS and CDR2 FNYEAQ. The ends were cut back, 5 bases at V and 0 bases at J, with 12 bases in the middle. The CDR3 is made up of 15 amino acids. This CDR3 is CASSRTGSSTDTQYF. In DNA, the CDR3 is TGTGCCAGCAGCCGTACAGGCTCTAGCACAGATACGCAGTATTTT.

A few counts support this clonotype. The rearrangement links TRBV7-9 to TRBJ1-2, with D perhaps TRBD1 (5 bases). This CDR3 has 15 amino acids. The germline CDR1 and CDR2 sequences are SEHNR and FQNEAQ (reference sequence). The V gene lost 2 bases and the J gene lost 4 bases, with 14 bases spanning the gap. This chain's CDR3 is CASSLSGTGFYGYTF. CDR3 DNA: TGTGCCAGCAGCTTATCCGGGACGGGGTTCTATGGCTACACCTTC.

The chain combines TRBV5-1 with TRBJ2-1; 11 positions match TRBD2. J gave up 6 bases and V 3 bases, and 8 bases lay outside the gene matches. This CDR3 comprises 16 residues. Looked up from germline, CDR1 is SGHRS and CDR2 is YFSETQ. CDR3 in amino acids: CASSYGTSGTGNEQFF. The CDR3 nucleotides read TGCGCCAGCAGCTACGGGACTAGCGGAACAGGCAATGAGCAGTTCTTC. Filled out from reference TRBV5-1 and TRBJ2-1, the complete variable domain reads KAGVTQTPRYLIKTRGQQVTLSCSPISGHRSVSWYQQTPGQGLQFLFEYFSETQRNKGNFPGRFSGRQFSNSRSEMNVSTLELGDSALYLCASSYGTSGTGNEQFFGPGTRLTVL.

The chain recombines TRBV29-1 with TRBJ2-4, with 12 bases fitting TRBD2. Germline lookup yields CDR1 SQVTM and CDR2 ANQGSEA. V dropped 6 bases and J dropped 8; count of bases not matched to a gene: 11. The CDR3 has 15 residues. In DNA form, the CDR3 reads TGCAGCGTCGCACTTTCTAGCGGGAGGGGAGACATTCAGTACTTC. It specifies CSVALSSGRGDIQYF.

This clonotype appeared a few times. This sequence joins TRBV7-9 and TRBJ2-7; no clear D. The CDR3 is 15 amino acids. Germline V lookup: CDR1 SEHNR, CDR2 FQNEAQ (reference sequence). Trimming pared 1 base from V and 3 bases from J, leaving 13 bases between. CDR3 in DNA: TGTGCCAGCAGCTTAGTGGGCGGAGAATACTACGAGCAGTACTTC. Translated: CASSLVGGEYYEQYF.

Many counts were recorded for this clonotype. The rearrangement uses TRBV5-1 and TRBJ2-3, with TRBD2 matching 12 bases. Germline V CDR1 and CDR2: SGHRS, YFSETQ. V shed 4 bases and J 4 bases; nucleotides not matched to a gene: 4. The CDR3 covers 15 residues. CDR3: CASSSSSGRADTQYF. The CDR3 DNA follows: TGCGCCAGCAGCAGTTCTAGCGGGAGGGCAGATACGCAGTATTTT.

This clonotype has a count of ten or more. This chain's CDR3 is CASSLYGGPGTEAFF. In nucleotides, the CDR3 is TGTGCCAGCAGTTTATATGGGGGGCCGGGGACTGAAGCTTTCTTT. V usage is TRBV27 and J usage is TRBJ1-1, with D perhaps TRBD1 (6 bases). Germline CDR1 reads MNHEY; CDR2 reads SMNVEV (reference sequence). The ends were cut back, 1 base at V and 5 bases at J, with 14 bases in the middle. CDR3 length: 15 residues.

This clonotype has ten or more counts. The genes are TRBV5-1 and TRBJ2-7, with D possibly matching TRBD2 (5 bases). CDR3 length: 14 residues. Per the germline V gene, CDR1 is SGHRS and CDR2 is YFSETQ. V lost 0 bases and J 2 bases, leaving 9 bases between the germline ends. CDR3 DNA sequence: TGCGCCAGCAGCTTGGTTGGAGGAGCCTACGAGCAGTACTTC. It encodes CASSLVGGAYEQYF.